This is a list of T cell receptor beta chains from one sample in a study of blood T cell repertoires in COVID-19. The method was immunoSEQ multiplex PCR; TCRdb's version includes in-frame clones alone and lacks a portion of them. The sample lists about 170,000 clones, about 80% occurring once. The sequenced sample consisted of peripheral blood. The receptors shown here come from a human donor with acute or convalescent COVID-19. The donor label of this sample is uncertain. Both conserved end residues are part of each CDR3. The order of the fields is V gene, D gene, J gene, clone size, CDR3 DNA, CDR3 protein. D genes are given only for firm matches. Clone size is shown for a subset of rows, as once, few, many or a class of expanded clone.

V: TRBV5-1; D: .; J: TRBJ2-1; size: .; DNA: TGCGCCAGCAGCTTGGGTCTAGACAGTTTAATGGCCAATGAGCAGTTCTTC; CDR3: CASSLGLDSLMANEQFF
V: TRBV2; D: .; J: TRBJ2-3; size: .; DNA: TGTGCCAGCAGTGAAGGGGGCTGGGTTAGCACAGATACGCAGTATTTT; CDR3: CASSEGGWVSTDTQYF
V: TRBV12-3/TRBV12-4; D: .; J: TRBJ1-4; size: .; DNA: TGTGCCAGCACCCTTAATGAAAAACTGTTTTTT; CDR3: CASTLNEKLFF
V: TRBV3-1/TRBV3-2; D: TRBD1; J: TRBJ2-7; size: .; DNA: TGTGCCGTCGGACAGGTGTACGAGCAGTACTTC; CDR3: CAVGQVYEQYF
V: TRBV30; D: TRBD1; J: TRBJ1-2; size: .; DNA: TGTGCCTGGAGTGTTCCCGGACAGGGCCTCTATGGCTACACCTTC; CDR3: CAWSVPGQGLYGYTF
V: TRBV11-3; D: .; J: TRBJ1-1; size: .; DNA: TGTGCCAGCAGCCGAGGGCAGGCGAACACTGAAGCTTTCTTT; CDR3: CASSRGQANTEAFF
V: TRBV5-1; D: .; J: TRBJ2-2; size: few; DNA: TGCGCCAGCAGTCCCCCAGGAAATACCGGGGAGCTGTTTTTT; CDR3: CASSPPGNTGELFF
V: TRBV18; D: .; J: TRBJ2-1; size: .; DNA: TGTGCCAGCTCACCAGGGAGCTCCTACAATGAGCAGTTCTTC; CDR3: CASSPGSSYNEQFF
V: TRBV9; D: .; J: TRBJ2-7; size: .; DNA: TGTGCCAGCAGCGCCTCTCCGGGGAGTTGGGGAGAGCAGTACTTC; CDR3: CASSASPGSWGEQYF
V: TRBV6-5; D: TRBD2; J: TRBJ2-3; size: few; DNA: TGTGCCAGCAGTTACTCGACTAGCGGGGGGATAGATACGCAGTATTTT; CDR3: CASSYSTSGGIDTQYF
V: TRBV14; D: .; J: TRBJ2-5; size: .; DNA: TGTGCCAGCAGCCGATCCCGGGTCCAAGAGACCCAGTACTTC; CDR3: CASSRSRVQETQYF
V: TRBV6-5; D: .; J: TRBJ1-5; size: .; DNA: TGTGCCAGCCAGGGCCAGGGTCAGCCCCAGCATTTT; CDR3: CASQGQGQPQHF
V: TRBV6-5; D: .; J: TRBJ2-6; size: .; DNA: TGTGCCAGCAGTTACTCGGGCGCCTCTGGGGCCAACGTCCTGACTTTC; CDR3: CASSYSGASGANVLTF
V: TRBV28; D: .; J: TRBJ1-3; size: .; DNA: TGTGCCAGCAGTCCGGAAGGTCTAGGAACTGGAAACACCATATATTTT; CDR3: CASSPEGLGTGNTIYF
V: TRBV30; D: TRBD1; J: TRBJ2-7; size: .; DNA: TGTGCCTGGAGCCCGGGACAGGGGTTCTACGAGCAGTACTTC; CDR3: CAWSPGQGFYEQYF
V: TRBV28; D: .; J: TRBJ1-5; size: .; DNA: TGTGCCAGCAGCCCCTTCGGGGATAATAGCAATCAGCCCCAGCATTTT; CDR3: CASSPFGDNSNQPQHF
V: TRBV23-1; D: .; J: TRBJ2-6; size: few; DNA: TGCGCCAGCAGTCAATCACGAGGCCCCGGGGCCAACGTCCTGACTTTC; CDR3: CASSQSRGPGANVLTF
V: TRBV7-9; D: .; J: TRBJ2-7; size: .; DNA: TGTGCCAGCGCCAGGACAGCTTACGAGCAGTACTTC; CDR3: CASARTAYEQYF
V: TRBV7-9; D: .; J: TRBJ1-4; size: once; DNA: TGTGCCAGCAGCTTCAAAGAACGGCAGGGGAGCAAAAAACTGTTTTTT; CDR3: CASSFKERQGSKKLFF
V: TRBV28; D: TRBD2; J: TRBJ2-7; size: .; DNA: TGTGCCAGCAGGCGGACTAGCGGCCGTATCTACGAGCAGTACTTC; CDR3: CASRRTSGRIYEQYF
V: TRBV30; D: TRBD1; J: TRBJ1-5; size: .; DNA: TGTGCCTGCGACGACAGGGGCAATCAGCCCCAGCATTTT; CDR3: CACDDRGNQPQHF
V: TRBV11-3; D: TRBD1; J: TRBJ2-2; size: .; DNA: TGTGCCAGGGAACAGGGGAATGCCGGGGAGCTGTTTTTT; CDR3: CAREQGNAGELFF
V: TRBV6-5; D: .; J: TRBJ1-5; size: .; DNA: TGTGCCAGCCGGAGCAGGGGACTACAGCCCCAGCATTTT; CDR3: CASRSRGLQPQHF
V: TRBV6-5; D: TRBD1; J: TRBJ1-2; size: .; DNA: TGTGCCAGCAGCCCCCCCGGGACAGGGGTTGGGACCTTC; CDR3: CASSPPGTGVGTF
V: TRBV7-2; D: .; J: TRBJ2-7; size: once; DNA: TGTGCCAGCAGCTTAGACAGGGTCCCCCTCGACGAGCAGTACTTC; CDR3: CASSLDRVPLDEQYF
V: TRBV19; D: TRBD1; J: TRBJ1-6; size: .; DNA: TGTGCCAGTGGGGGAACAGGGGGCAGGAATTCACCCCTCCACTTT; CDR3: CASGGTGGRNSPLHF
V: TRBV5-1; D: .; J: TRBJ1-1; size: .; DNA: TGCGCCAGCAGCTTGCAGGGGTTCACTGAAGCTTTCTTT; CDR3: CASSLQGFTEAFF
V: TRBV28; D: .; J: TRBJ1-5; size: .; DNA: TGTGCCAGCAGTTTGCAGGGTTCCCCCTATCCCCAGCATTTT; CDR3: CASSLQGSPYPQHF
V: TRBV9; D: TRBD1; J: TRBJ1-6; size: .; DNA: TGTGCCAGCAGCGTCGACAGGGATTCACCCCTCCACTTT; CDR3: CASSVDRDSPLHF
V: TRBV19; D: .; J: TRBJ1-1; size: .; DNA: TGTGCCAGTAGTATTTTAGGGAGCCTGAACACTGAAGCTTTCTTT; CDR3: CASSILGSLNTEAFF
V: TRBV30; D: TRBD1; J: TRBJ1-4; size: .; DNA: TGTGCCTGGAACAGGGACAGGAGTAATGAAAAACTGTTTTTT; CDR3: CAWNRDRSNEKLFF
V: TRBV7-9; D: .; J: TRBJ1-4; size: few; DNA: TGTGCCAGCAGCTTAGCGGACTGGGATCTCGGGGAAAAACTGTTTTTT; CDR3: CASSLADWDLGEKLFF
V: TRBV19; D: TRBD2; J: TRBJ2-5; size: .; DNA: TGTGCCAGTAGTAGGGTAGCGGGAGAAGAGACCCAGTACTTC; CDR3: CASSRVAGEETQYF
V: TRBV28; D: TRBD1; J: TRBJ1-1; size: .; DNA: TGTGCCAGCAGTTTATTGCCGGGACAGGGGAACACTGAAGCTTTCTTT; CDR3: CASSLLPGQGNTEAFF
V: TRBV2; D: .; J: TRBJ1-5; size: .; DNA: TGTGCCAGCAGTGAAGGTCAGAATCAGCCCCAGCATTTT; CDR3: CASSEGQNQPQHF
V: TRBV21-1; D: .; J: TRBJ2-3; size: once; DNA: TGTGCCAGCAGCCTAAGAGGCCGGGGAGATACGCAGTATTTT; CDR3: CASSLRGRGDTQYF
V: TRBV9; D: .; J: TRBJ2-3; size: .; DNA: TGTGCCAGCAGCGTAGAGGCGCCCTCACTGGTAAGCGGAGATACGCAGTATTTT; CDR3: CASSVEAPSLVSGDTQYF
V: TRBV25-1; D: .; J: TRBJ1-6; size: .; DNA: TGTGCCAGCAGTGACCCAGCCTTGGGAGGTAATTCACCCCTCCACTTT; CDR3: CASSDPALGGNSPLHF
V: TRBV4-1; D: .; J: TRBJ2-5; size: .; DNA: TGCGCCAGCAGCCAATTTATAGGCGGGACCCAGTACTTC; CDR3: CASSQFIGGTQYF
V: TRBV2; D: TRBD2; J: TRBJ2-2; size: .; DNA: TGTGCCAGCAGATGGAGCGGGGGGACCGGGGAGCTGTTTTTT; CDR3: CASRWSGGTGELFF
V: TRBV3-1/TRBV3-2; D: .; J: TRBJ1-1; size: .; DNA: TGTGCCAGCAGCCAAGGGGTTTATAACAGTGAAGCTTTCTTT; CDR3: CASSQGVYNSEAFF
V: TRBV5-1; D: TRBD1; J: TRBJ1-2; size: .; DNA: TGCGCCAGCAGACATGGACAGGGGATAGGCTATGGCTACACCTTC; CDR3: CASRHGQGIGYGYTF